Described below is a single T cell receptor (beta chain) sequence and its context. Its specific antigen is unknown. Within one base of it there is no much larger clone, and no base qualities were kept. The data belong to a study of blood T cell repertoires in COVID-19 (TCRdb year 2020). Describing the broader study: Collaborator samples came from the United States, Italy and Spain and covered acute and convalescent phases of COVID-19. The repertoires were released in a freely available public database meant as a resource for research on the immune response to SARS-CoV-2. The prospective study material was composed of cDNA or gDNA derived from T cells, B-cell-depleted T cells, or PBMCs. The samples were drawn from two sources: the first 160 participants of the ongoing ImmuneRACE study, and 1,000 to 1,500 subjects contributed by 6 global collaborators. Deeply sampled blood TCRbeta repertoires from subjects exposed to, actively infected with, or recovered from COVID-19 were included in the dataset. Where available, HLA class I and class II types were taken from metadata supplied by the sample provider and were not determined by assay-based typing. Sample metadata almost always included a de-identified subject ID, COVID-19 status, age in years and sex. The research as a whole found: The quantity of clinical and demographic metadata differed by source and by participant and was supplied without curation.

The collaborating institutions used their own protocols to collect whole blood in K2EDTA tubes. For TCRbeta analysis, collaborators shipped samples in one of three forms: frozen whole blood, isolated PBMCs, or DNA extracted from either of those sample types. The immunoSEQ Assay, a bias-controlled multiplex PCR, was used to amplify TCRbeta CDR3 regions from genomic DNA. The paper's data handling went like this. Nucleated cell counts per sample were estimated from amplification of reference gene primers within the assay. To quantify the absolute abundance of each unique TCRbeta CDR3 rearrangement, sequence reads were collapsed and filtered. Productive Simpson clonality was computed per sample as the square root of Simpson's diversity index over productive rearrangements. TCRdb re-hosts the immuneACCESS table, in-frame sequences only. Its copies lack some clones; in the studies checked, an unresolved V gene accounts for under half of them, and the cause for the rest is not known. V and J calls and clone size are as listed in that table; D and trimming were resolved from the DNA. This sample has roughly 260,000 clones in its table, and roughly four fifths of those were observed once. The top ten hold approximately 4.5% of the sample.

This clonotype originated in a woman in her 70s with acute or convalescent COVID-19. Sequencing was carried out using peripheral blood.

The CDR3 reads CASSLETGRTEAFF. The nucleotides are TGTGCCAGCAGCTTAGAGACAGGGAGGACTGAAGCTTTCTTT. Recombination linked TRBV7-9 to TRBJ1-1; 7 central nucleotides agree with TRBD1. Reading the germline V gene (reference sequence) gives CDR1 SEHNR and CDR2 FQNEAQ. The CDR3 numbers 14 residues from cysteine through phenylalanine. Only the CDR3 DNA stays, 42 bases, in frame from base 1. Trimming removed 1 base from V and 5 bases from J; the gene matches leave 4 bases unexplained. The full variable domain, with segments outside the CDR3 supplied by the reference TRBV7-9 and TRBJ1-1 proteins, appears as DTGVSQNPRHKITKRGQNVTFRCDPISEHNRLYWYRQTLGQGPEFLTYFQNEAQLEKSRLLSDRFSAERPKGSFSTLEIQRTEQGDSAMYLCASSLETGRTEAFFGQGTRLTVV.